This T cell receptor (beta chain) was found in a study of cytomegalovirus exposure and HLA in healthy donors. Study conclusions and caveats: TCR beta sequences reportedly predicted the HLA-A and HLA-B alleles of most subjects accurately. Many donors shared some public TCRs, even though most TCR sequences were rare.

PCR was performed using 60 Vbeta and 13 Jbeta primers. Profiled with immunoSEQ multiplex PCR; TCRdb holds only in-frame clones, not every one. The table records 50,000 to 65,000 clones, roughly 71% of them present only once. A remark on this clone: No antigen is known for it.

The CDR3 length is 14 residues. From germline, CDR1 is SGHAT and CDR2 FQNNGV. V gave up 1 base and J gave up 6 bases, with 10 bases separating them. The chain couples TRBV11-2 to TRBJ2-1; unclear D gene. The source of this sequence is a man between 50 and 59 years old in good health and CMV-seropositive. What was sequenced was PBMCs. The CDR3 reads CASSLGSSSNEQFF. The CDR3 nucleotides read TGTGCCAGCAGCTTAGGGAGTTCGTCCAATGAGCAGTTCTTC.